This is a list of T cell receptor beta chains from one sample in a study of blood T cell repertoires in COVID-19. Clones were read by immunoSEQ multiplex PCR, and TCRdb kept only the in-frame ones, dropping some. Of fewer than 150,000 clones listed, 84% are singletons. Sequencing input: peripheral blood. The origin of the receptors is a human donor in a cohort sampled during active COVID-19. Both conserved end residues are part of each CDR3. D genes are given only for firm matches. A row's size may be missing; if present it is once, few, many or a size class.

TRBV11-2	NA	NA	TRBJ1-1	CASSLKSRRAFF	TGTGCCAGCAGCCTGAAGTCTCGGAGGGCTTTCTTT
TRBV28	TRBD1	NA	TRBJ1-1	CATKGQASHTEAFF	TGTGCCACTAAAGGACAGGCTTCCCACACTGAAGCTTTCTTT
TRBV7-2	NA	NA	TRBJ1-2	CASSAGSDRPNYGYTF	TGTGCCAGCAGCGCCGGTTCGGACAGACCTAACTATGGCTACACCTTC
TRBV10-1	TRBD1	few	TRBJ1-4	CASSETGDEKLFF	TGCGCCAGCAGTGAGACAGGGGATGAAAAACTGTTTTTT
TRBV5-4	TRBD1	NA	TRBJ1-2	CASSFPGGGLGYTF	TGTGCCAGCAGTTTCCCAGGGGGTGGATTGGGCTACACCTTC
TRBV19	NA	NA	TRBJ2-7	CASSSSSVHEQYF	TGTGCCAGTAGTTCCTCGTCCGTCCACGAGCAGTACTTC
TRBV6-5	TRBD2	many	TRBJ2-7	CASSIQVQDTREKYF	TGTGCCAGCTCTATTCAGGTCCAAGACACGCGGGAGAAGTACTTC
TRBV6-2/TRBV6-3	NA	NA	TRBJ2-2	CASSYSQVTGELFF	TGTGCCAGCAGTTACTCCCAGGTCACCGGGGAGCTGTTTTTT
TRBV7-9	NA	NA	TRBJ1-5	CASSFGGNNQPQHF	TGTGCCAGCAGCTTCGGGGGTAACAATCAGCCCCAGCATTTT
TRBV4-1	TRBD2	few	TRBJ2-3	CASSQDQRTSGGVLTSTDTQYF	TGCGCCAGCAGCCAAGACCAGAGGACTAGCGGGGGGGTACTAACTAGCACAGATACGCAGTATTTT
TRBV7-8	NA	NA	TRBJ1-6	CASSPIRRSSYNSPLHF	TGTGCCAGCAGCCCCATTCGTCGGAGCTCCTATAATTCACCCCTCCACTTT
TRBV19	TRBD2	NA	TRBJ2-5	CASSTSRGGWETQYF	TGTGCCAGTAGTACCTCCCGGGGGGGATGGGAGACCCAGTACTTC
TRBV29-1	NA	NA	TRBJ1-1	CSVAATWTEAFF	TGCAGCGTTGCTGCTACTTGGACTGAAGCTTTCTTT
TRBV19	TRBD1	NA	TRBJ2-1	CASSRGEGGRDEQFF	TGTGCCAGCTCTCGGGGCGAAGGGGGCAGAGATGAGCAGTTCTTC
TRBV5-1	TRBD2	NA	TRBJ2-7	CASSHLAGNPYEQYF	TGCGCCAGCAGCCACCTAGCGGGAAACCCCTACGAGCAGTACTTC
TRBV5-4	TRBD2	NA	TRBJ2-3	CASSLEAGGPRTDTQYF	TGTGCCAGCAGCTTGGAAGCGGGGGGGCCCCGCACAGATACGCAGTATTTT
TRBV4-1	TRBD2	NA	TRBJ2-7	CASSQGGTSGQYEQYF	TGCGCCAGCAGCCAAGGAGGGACTAGCGGACAATACGAGCAGTACTTC
TRBV5-1	TRBD1	NA	TRBJ1-1	CASSSQGPMNTEAFF	TGCGCCAGCAGCTCACAGGGGCCCATGAACACTGAAGCTTTCTTT
TRBV3-1/TRBV3-2	NA	once	TRBJ1-1	CASSQSGIGTEAFF	TGTGCCAGCAGCCAATCGGGGATTGGCACTGAAGCTTTCTTT
TRBV2	NA	few	TRBJ1-4	CASRFTGSTNEKLFF	TGTGCCAGCAGATTTACAGGGTCAACTAATGAAAAACTGTTTTTT
TRBV7-7	NA	once	TRBJ2-7	CASSLYAGTAYEQYF	TGTGCCAGCAGCTTATACGCGGGCACGGCTTACGAGCAGTACTTC
TRBV6-1	TRBD2	NA	TRBJ2-3	CASSERLAGSTDTQYF	TGTGCCAGCAGTGAGAGGCTAGCGGGGTCTACAGATACGCAGTATTTT
TRBV6-5	NA	NA	TRBJ1-4	CASKTHRVTNEKLFF	TGTGCCAGCAAAACCCACAGGGTAACTAATGAAAAACTGTTTTTT
TRBV12-3/TRBV12-4	NA	few	TRBJ1-2	CAIDAESSYGYTF	TGTGCCATCGACGCGGAGAGTTCCTATGGCTACACCTTC
TRBV3-1/TRBV3-2	NA	once	TRBJ1-5	CASSQAGQSNQPQHF	TGTGCCAGCAGCCAAGCAGGACAGAGCAATCAGCCCCAGCATTTT
TRBV18	NA	NA	TRBJ1-5	CASSPNGFERGQPQHF	TGTGCCAGCTCACCAAATGGGTTCGAAAGGGGGCAGCCCCAGCATTTT
TRBV7-3	NA	NA	TRBJ1-1	CASTAEGANTEAFF	TGTGCCAGCACCGCAGAGGGCGCGAACACTGAAGCTTTCTTT
TRBV19	TRBD1	NA	TRBJ2-7	CASSKNRGPYEQYF	TGTGCCAGTAGTAAGAACAGGGGTCCCTACGAGCAGTACTTC
TRBV27	TRBD1	few	TRBJ2-7	CASSLTGGRGEQYF	TGTGCCAGCAGTCTCACAGGGGGCAGAGGCGAGCAGTACTTC
TRBV18	NA	NA	TRBJ1-3	CASSSLAPKGVAGNTIYF	TGTGCCAGCTCATCTCTAGCCCCCAAGGGCGTCGCTGGAAACACCATATATTTT
TRBV13	NA	NA	TRBJ2-6	CASSHAQGRVAGANVLTF	TGTGCCAGCAGCCACGCCCAGGGGAGAGTGGCTGGGGCCAACGTCCTGACTTTC